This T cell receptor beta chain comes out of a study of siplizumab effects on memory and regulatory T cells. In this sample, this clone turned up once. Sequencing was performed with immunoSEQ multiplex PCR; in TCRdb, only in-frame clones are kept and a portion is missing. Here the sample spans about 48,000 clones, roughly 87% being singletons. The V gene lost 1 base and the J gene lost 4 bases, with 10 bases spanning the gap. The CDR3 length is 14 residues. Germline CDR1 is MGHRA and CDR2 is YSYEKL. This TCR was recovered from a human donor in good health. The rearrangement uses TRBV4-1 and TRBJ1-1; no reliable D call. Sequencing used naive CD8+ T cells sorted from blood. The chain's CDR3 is CASSQAGLGTEAFF. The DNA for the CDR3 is TGCGCCAGCAGCCAAGCCGGGTTGGGCACTGAAGCTTTCTTT.